This T cell receptor beta chain was found in a study of blood T cell repertoires in COVID-19. Trimming stripped 4 bases from V and 2 bases from J, with 8 bases between. Germline lookup yields CDR1 KGHDR and CDR2 SFDVKD. This CDR3 has 14 residues. Authors' data handling: For nucleated cells, counts were estimated from reference gene primer amplification. Clones were read by immunoSEQ multiplex PCR, and TCRdb kept only the in-frame ones, dropping some. V, J and clone size are taken as reported in that table, and D and trimming were inferred from the DNA itself. This table has 180,000 or so clones, more than 70% appearing once.

The chain combines TRBV24-1 with TRBJ2-1, with a possible D match to TRBD2 (6 bases). The source of this sequence is a person aged 65 to 85 with COVID-19, enrolled during active disease. Specimen: peripheral blood. CDR3 sequence reads: CATSDGRAYNEQFF. The DNA for the CDR3 is TGTGCCACCAGTGACGGGAGAGCCTACAATGAGCAGTTCTTC.